A single sample gave rise to the 22 T cell receptor beta chains below, sequenced in a study of T cells in Graves' hyperthyroidism and ophthalmopathy. TCR beta CDR3 sequences were amplified from RNA transcripts. HTBI primers drove first-round RT-PCR of the TCR CDR3. In TCRdb, the multiplex PCR reads were re-called with MiXCR into one record per CDR3 protein. The table records a few hundred thousand distinct CDR3 sequences, 25% of them present only once. Sequenced material: blood. The receptors were gathered from a man aged 45-65 years with Graves' hyperthyroidism.

As concerns this clonotype: This may be a read error: a much more frequent sequence differs by one nucleotide. The chain uses TRBV27 and TRBJ2-1; 7 nucleotides match TRBD2. The germline V gene encodes CDR1 MNHEY and CDR2 SMNVEV (reference sequence). This CDR3 comprises 15 residues. This CDR3 is CAGSLGAGMINEQFF. The CDR3 DNA is TGTGCCGGCAGTTTAGGAGCGGGAATGATCAATGAGCAGTTCTTC.

The V gene is TRBV5-6, the J gene TRBJ1-5; perhaps TRBD1 as D (5 bases). CDR1 and CDR2 from the germline V gene are SGHDT and YYEEEE. The V and J ends lost 3 bases and 7 bases respectively, with 14 bases between them. The CDR3 extends over 14 amino acids. The CDR3 reads CASSYWQGGQPQHF. The CDR3 nucleotides read TGTGCCAGCAGCTACTGGCAGGGAGGCCAGCCCCAGCATTTT.

The rearrangement links TRBV20-1 to TRBJ1-4; D gene unclear. The CDR3 consists of 15 residues. The V end lost 0 bases, the J end lost 5 bases, and 13 bases lay between the germline ends. Germline V gene sequence: CDR1 DFQATT, CDR2 SNEGSKA (reference sequence). The CDR3 DNA follows: TGCAGTGCTAGAGAGCGGGAGGGTAGGAATGAAAAACTGTTTTTT. Protein sequence: CSAREREGRNEKLFF.

V is TRBV19 and J is TRBJ2-2; 9 nucleotides line up with TRBD1. Germline CDR1 reads LNHDA; CDR2 reads SQIVND (reference sequence). V lost 4 bases to trimming and J lost 7 bases; unmatched junction nucleotides: 13. The CDR3 consists of 17 residues. CDR3 protein: CASSRNSGTGIGGELFF. DNA of the CDR3: TGTGCCAGTAGTAGGAATTCCGGGACAGGGATCGGCGGGGAGCTGTTTTTT. Based on the CDR3 plus reference TRBV19 and TRBJ2-2, the full variable domain is DGGITQSPKYLFRKEGQNVTLSCEQNLNHDAMYWYRQDPGQGLRLIYYSQIVNDFQKGDIAEGYSVSREKKESFPLTVTSAQKNPTAFYLCASSRNSGTGIGGELFFGEGSRLTVL.

This clonotype was detected many times. This sequence joins TRBV27 and TRBJ2-3, with 9 bases that match TRBD1. V shed 3 bases, J shed 4 bases, and the junction held 5 bases outside the gene matches. Germline lookup yields CDR1 MNHEY and CDR2 SMNVEV (reference sequence). There are 15 residues in the CDR3. The CDR3, as DNA: TGTGCCAGCAGTTTCGACAGGGGGGGTTCAGATACGCAGTATTTT. Protein: CASSFDRGGSDTQYF.

V is TRBV15 and J is TRBJ1-3; D not resolved. The CDR3 length is 14 residues. Trimming left V 1 base short and J 4 bases short, with 8 bases between. CDR1 is LNHNV, CDR2 YYDKDF, per germline (reference sequence). Here the CDR3 DNA reads TGTGCCACCAGCAGAGCAGCCCTAGGAAACACCATATATTTT. Amino acids: CATSRAALGNTIYF.

This clonotype was recorded many times. Written as DNA, the CDR3 is TGTGCCAGCAGTCCATATGGGCGGTCGAACACTGAAGCTTTCTTT. It encodes CASSPYGRSNTEAFF. V usage is TRBV28 and J usage is TRBJ1-1; D unclear. Germline V lookup: CDR1 MDHEN, CDR2 SYDVKM. The CDR3 spans 15 residues. Trimming left V 5 bases short and J 1 base short, with 14 bases between. Drawing the rest from reference TRBV28 and TRBJ1-1, the complete variable domain is DVKVTQSSRYLVKRTGEKVFLECVQDMDHENMFWYRQDPGLGLRLIYFSYDVKMKEKGDIPEGYSVSREKKERFSLILESASTNQTSMYLCASSPYGRSNTEAFFGQGTRLTVV.

V gene TRBV20-1 combines with J gene TRBJ2-3, with TRBD2 identical over 11 bases. After removal of 5 bases from V and 3 bases from J, the junction contained 10 bases not matched to a gene. CDR1 and CDR2 from the germline V gene are DFQATT and SNEGSKA (reference sequence). CDR3 length: 16 residues. CDR3 in DNA: TGCAGTGCTTTCCTTAGCGGGAGGGCCGTGACAGATACGCAGTATTTT. Its protein is CSAFLSGRAVTDTQYF.

This clonotype has only a few counts. The rearrangement joins TRBV7-2 to TRBJ2-5; 8 nucleotides line up with TRBD2. The CDR3 extends over 14 amino acids. Germline CDR1 reads SGHTA; CDR2 reads FQGNSA. V lost 9 bases and J lost 4; bases outside the gene matches: 10. The CDR3 is CASSPRGGGETQYF. The CDR3 DNA reads TGTGCCAGTAGTCCCCGGGGGGGAGGAGAGACCCAGTACTTC.

This clonotype has just a few counts. This rearrangement joins TRBV19 to TRBJ1-5, with 9 bases identical to TRBD1. The CDR3 consists of 19 residues. Per the germline V gene, CDR1 is LNHDA and CDR2 is SQIVND (reference sequence). The ends lost 3 bases at V and 0 bases at J; junction bases unmatched: 12. The CDR3 is CASSIPRQGVEYSNQPQHF. The CDR3 DNA reads TGTGCCAGTAGTATCCCGCGACAGGGGGTAGAATATAGCAATCAGCCCCAGCATTTT.

A few counts support this clonotype. The CDR3 sequence: CASSFIGLDEAFF. The CDR3 nucleotides are TGTGCCAGCAGTTTCATAGGGCTCGATGAAGCTTTCTTT. V and J are TRBV6-1 and TRBJ1-1, with D unclear. The CDR3 extends over 13 amino acids. Per the germline V gene, CDR1 is MNHNS and CDR2 is SASEGT. V dropped 5 bases and J dropped 7 bases, with 14 bases sitting between them.

There are a few counts of this clonotype. The V gene is TRBV7-3, the J gene TRBJ2-1; 7 nucleotides line up with TRBD2. CDR1 SGHTA and CDR2 FQGTGA come from the germline V gene. J was trimmed by 6 bases and V by 6 bases; bases with no gene match: 5. This CDR3 has 13 residues. The CDR3 reads CASSREGGNEQFF. The CDR3 DNA reads TGTGCCAGCAGTAGGGAGGGAGGCAATGAGCAGTTCTTC.

The genes are TRBV5-1 and TRBJ2-4, with D perhaps matching TRBD1 (6 bases). Germline CDR1 reads SGHRS; CDR2 reads YFSETQ. V was trimmed by 3 bases and J by 5 bases, leaving 12 bases between them. This CDR3 spans 14 amino acids. The CDR3 reads CASSSSPGENIQYF. The DNA for the CDR3 is TGCGCCAGCAGCTCTTCCCCAGGGGAAAACATTCAGTACTTC.

At least ten counts were recorded for this clonotype. CDR3 region: CASRRVPGGGTDTQYF. The CDR3 DNA sequence: TGTGCCAGCAGGAGGGTACCGGGAGGGGGCACAGATACGCAGTATTTT. This chain links TRBV28 with TRBJ2-3; 8 bases fit TRBD2. CDR1 MDHEN and CDR2 SYDVKM come from the germline V gene. This CDR3 has 16 amino acids. V lost 6 bases and J lost 1; bases outside the gene matches: 9. The variable domain in full, completed from reference TRBV28 and TRBJ2-3, reads DVKVTQSSRYLVKRTGEKVFLECVQDMDHENMFWYRQDPGLGLRLIYFSYDVKMKEKGDIPEGYSVSREKKERFSLILESASTNQTSMYLCASRRVPGGGTDTQYFGPGTRLTVL.

This clonotype was counted a few times. The chain links TRBV20-1 to TRBJ1-6; 7 positions match TRBD1. The junction had 6 bases not matched to a gene; V was cut back by 5 bases and J by 5 bases. This CDR3 is 14 amino acids long. Germline CDR1 reads DFQATT; CDR2 reads SNEGSKA (reference sequence). The CDR3 bases are TGCAGTGCTGGGGAAGGGGGCGATAATTCACCCCTCCACTTT. It translates to CSAGEGGDNSPLHF.

The chain couples TRBV2 to TRBJ2-1; no clear D. This CDR3 has 17 residues. Germline V CDR1 and CDR2: SNHLY, FYNNEI. V lost 0 bases and J lost 6, with 18 bases in between. The CDR3 loop is CASSEAGRMAVFNEQFF. CDR3 coding DNA: TGTGCCAGCAGTGAAGCTGGCCGTATGGCAGTTTTCAATGAGCAGTTCTTC. The complete variable domain, with remaining parts taken from reference TRBV2 and TRBJ2-1, reads EPEVTQTPSHQVTQMGQEVILRCVPISNHLYFYWYRQILGQKVEFLVSFYNNEISEKSEIFDDQFSVERPDGSNFTLKIRSTKLEDSAMYFCASSEAGRMAVFNEQFFGPGTRLTVL.

The V gene is TRBV10-3, the J gene TRBJ2-1; 9 nucleotides match TRBD1. This CDR3 is 14 amino acids long. J was trimmed by 7 bases and V by 4 bases; bases with no gene match: 5. The germline CDR1 and CDR2 sequences are ENHRY and SYGVKD. CDR3 loop: CAISGTGVRNEQFF. Written as DNA, the CDR3 is TGTGCCATCAGTGGGACAGGGGTTCGGAATGAGCAGTTCTTC.

This clonotype was detected ten times or more. The genes are TRBV12-3 or TRBV12-4 and TRBJ1-1; no clear D. Trimming pared 2 bases from V and 0 bases from J, leaving 7 bases between. The CDR3 length is 14 residues. The CDR3 nucleotides are TGTGCCAGCAGTTTAAGTGGATTGAACACTGAAGCTTTCTTT. Translated, it gives CASSLSGLNTEAFF.

This clonotype came up a few times. V is TRBV7-9 and J is TRBJ2-2; D is undetermined. Germline CDR1 SEHNR, CDR2 FQNEAQ (reference sequence). The CDR3 extends over 14 amino acids. V lost 11 bases and J lost 7, with 20 bases in between. CDR3 loop: CAGEGLSERGELFF. CDR3 nucleotide sequence: TGTGCCGGGGAAGGGCTTTCCGAGCGCGGGGAGCTGTTTTTT.

This clonotype was recorded many times. The V and J genes are TRBV7-3 and TRBJ2-7, with TRBD2 identical over 11 bases. CDR3 size: 15 residues. V lost 5 bases and J lost 3; bases outside the gene matches: 6. CDR1 and CDR2 from the germline V gene are SGHTA and FQGTGA. The CDR3 loop is CASSMTSGDFYEQYF. DNA of the CDR3: TGTGCCAGCAGCATGACTAGCGGGGATTTCTACGAGCAGTACTTC.

The V call is TRBV9, the J call TRBJ2-7, with D perhaps being TRBD1 or TRBD2 (5 bases each). V lost 0 bases to trimming and J lost 0 bases, with 7 bases between them. CDR1 is SGDLS, CDR2 YYNGEE, per germline. There are 14 residues in the CDR3. CDR3 amino acids: CASSVGGSSYEQYF. The CDR3 DNA reads TGTGCCAGCAGCGTAGGGGGGAGCTCCTACGAGCAGTACTTC.

There are a few counts of this clonotype. J is TRBJ2-7 and V is TRBV7-9, with 9 bases fitting TRBD2. The trim removed 11 bases at V and 4 bases at J, leaving 12 bases unmatched. CDR1 SEHNR and CDR2 FQNEAQ come from the germline V gene (reference sequence). The CDR3 loop spans 14 amino acids. The chain's CDR3 is CASTPSGAIYEQYF. CDR3 sequence (DNA): TGTGCCTCCACCCCTAGCGGGGCTATTTACGAGCAGTACTTC.